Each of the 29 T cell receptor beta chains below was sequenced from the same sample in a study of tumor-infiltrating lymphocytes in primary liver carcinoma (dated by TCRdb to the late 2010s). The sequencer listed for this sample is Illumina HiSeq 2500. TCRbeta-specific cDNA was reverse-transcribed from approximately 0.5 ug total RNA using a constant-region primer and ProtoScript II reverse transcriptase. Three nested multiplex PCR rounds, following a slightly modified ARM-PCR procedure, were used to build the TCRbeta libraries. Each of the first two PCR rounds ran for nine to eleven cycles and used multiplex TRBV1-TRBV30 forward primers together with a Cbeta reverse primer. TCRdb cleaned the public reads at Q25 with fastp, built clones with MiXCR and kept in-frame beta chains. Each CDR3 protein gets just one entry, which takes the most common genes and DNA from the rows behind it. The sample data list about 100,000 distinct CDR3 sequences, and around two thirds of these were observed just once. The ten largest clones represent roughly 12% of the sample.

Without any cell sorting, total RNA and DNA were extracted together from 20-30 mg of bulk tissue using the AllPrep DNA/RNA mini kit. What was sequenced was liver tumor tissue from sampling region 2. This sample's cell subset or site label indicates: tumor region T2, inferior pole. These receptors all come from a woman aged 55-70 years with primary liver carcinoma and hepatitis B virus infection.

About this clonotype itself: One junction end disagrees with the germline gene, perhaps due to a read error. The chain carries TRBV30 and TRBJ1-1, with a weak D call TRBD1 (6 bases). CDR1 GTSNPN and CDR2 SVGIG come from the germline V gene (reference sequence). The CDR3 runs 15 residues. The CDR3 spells CARRGKDRVNTEAFF. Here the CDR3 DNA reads TGTGCCCGGAGGGGTAAGGACAGAGTGAACACTGAAGCTTTCTTT.

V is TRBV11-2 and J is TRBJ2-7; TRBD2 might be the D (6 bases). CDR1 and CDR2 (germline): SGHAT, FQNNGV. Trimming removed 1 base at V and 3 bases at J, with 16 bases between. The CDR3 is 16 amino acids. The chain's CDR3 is CASSLGGAENLYEQYF. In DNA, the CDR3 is TGTGCCAGCAGCTTAGGCGGGGCGGAGAATCTCTACGAGCAGTACTTC.

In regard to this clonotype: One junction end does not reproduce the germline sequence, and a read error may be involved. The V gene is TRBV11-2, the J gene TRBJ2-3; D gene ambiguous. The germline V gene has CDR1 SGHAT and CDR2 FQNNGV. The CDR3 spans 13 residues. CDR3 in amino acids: CASSSDRGDAQYF. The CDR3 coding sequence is TGTGCTAGCAGCTCAGATCGAGGAGATGCGCAGTATTTT.

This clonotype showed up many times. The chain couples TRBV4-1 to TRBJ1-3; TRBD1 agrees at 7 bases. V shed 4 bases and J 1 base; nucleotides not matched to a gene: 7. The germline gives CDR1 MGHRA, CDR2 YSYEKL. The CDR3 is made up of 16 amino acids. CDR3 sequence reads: CASSLTGLVSGNTIYF. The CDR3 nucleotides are TGCGCCAGCAGCCTGACAGGGCTTGTATCTGGAAACACCATATATTTT.

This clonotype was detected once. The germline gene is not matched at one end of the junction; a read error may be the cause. For the CDR3, the DNA is TGCGCCAGCAGCCCTGGACAAATTTACACTGAAGCTTTATTT. It is translated as CASSPGQIYTEALF. V is TRBV5-1 and J is TRBJ1-1, with a weak D call TRBD1 (5 bases). This CDR3 is 14 amino acids long. Germline V CDR1 and CDR2: SGHRS, YFSETQ. Variable domain in full (rest from reference TRBV5-1 and TRBJ1-1): KAGVTQTPRYLIKTRGQQVTLSCSPISGHRSVSWYQQTPGQGLQFLFEYFSETQRNKGNFPGRFSGRQFSNSRSEMNVSTLELGDSALYLCASSPGQIYTEALFGQGTRLTVV.

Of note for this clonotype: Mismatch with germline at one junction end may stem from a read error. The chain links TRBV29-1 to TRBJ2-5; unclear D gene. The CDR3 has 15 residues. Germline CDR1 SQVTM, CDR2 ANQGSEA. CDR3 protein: CSVEPARWRQETLYF. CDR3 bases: TGCAGCGTTGAACCGGCCAGGTGGCGGCAAGAGACCCTGTACTTC.

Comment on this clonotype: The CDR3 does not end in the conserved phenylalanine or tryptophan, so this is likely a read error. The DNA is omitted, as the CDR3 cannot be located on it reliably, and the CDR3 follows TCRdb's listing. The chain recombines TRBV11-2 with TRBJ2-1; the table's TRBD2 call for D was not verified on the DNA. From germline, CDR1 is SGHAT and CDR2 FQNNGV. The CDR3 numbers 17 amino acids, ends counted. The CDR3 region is CASSRRLAGGQGDELFS.

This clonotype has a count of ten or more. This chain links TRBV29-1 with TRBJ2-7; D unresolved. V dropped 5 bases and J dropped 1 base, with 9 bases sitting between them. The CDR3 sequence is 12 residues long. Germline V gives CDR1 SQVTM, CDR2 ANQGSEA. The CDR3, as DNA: TGCAGCGTTAAGGCTAATTCCTACGAGCAGTACTTC. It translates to CSVKANSYEQYF.

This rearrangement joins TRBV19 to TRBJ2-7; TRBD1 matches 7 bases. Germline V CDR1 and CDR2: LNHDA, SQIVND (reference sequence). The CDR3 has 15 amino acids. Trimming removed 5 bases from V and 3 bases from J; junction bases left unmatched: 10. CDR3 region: CASSREQGNNYEQYF. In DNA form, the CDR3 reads TGTGCCAGTAGTCGAGAACAGGGGAACAACTACGAGCAGTACTTC.

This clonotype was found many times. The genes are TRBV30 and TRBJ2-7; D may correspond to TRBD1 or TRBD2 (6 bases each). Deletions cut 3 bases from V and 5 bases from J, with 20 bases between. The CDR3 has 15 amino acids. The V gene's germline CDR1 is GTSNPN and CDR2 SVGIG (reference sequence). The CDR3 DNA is TGTGCCTGGAGCCCCCACCCCGGGGGCCTGAACGAGCAGTACTTC. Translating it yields CAWSPHPGGLNEQYF.

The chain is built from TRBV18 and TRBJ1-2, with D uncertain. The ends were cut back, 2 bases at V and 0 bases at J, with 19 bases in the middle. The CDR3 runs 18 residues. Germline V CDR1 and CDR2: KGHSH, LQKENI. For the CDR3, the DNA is TGTGCCAGCTCACCATTGGGAGTGGGCCCCCTATCTAACTATGGCTACACCTTC. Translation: CASSPLGVGPLSNYGYTF. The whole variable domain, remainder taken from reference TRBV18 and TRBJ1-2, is NAGVMQNPRHLVRRRGQEARLRCSPMKGHSHVYWYRQLPEEGLKFMVYLQKENIIDESGMPKERFSAEFPKEGPSILRIQQVVRGDSAAYFCASSPLGVGPLSNYGYTFGSGTRLTVV.

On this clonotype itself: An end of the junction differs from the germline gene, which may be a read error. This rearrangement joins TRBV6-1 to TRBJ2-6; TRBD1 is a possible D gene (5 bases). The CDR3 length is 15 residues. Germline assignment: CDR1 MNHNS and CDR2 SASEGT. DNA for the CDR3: TGTGCCAGCCTACCTTGTTCCTCTGGGGCCAACGTCCTGGCTTTC. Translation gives CASLPCSSGANVLAF.

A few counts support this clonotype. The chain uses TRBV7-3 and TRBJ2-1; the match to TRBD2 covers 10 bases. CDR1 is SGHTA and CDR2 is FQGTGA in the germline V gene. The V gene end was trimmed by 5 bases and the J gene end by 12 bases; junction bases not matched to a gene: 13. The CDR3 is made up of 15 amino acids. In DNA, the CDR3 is TGTGCCAGCAGCCCCAGTAGCGGGAGGCCGAGGGGGCAGTTCTTC. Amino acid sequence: CASSPSSGRPRGQFF.

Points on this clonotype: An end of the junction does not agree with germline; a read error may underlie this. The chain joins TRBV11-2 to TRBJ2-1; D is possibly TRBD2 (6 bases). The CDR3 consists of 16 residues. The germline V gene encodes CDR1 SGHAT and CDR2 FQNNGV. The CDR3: CASSLGGESFYNERFF. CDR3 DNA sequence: TGTGCCAGCAGCTTAGGGGGGGAGAGCTTCTACAATGAGCGGTTCTTC.

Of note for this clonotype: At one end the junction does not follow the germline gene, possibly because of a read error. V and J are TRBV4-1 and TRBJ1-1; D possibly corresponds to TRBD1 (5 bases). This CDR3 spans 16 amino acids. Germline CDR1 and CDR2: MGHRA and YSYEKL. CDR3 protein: CASRQDKYRINTEAFF. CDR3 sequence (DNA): TGCGCCAGCAGGCAAGATAAGTACAGGATCAACACTGAAGCTTTCTTT.

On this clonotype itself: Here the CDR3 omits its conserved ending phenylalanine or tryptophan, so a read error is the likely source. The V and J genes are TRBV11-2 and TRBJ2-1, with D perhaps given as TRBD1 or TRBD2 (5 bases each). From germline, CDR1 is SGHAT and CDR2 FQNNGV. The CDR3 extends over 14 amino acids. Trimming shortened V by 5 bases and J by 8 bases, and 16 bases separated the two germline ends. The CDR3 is CASSPGGSSDEQFL. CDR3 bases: TGTGCCAGCAGCCCTGGGGGTAGTTCAGATGAGCAGTTCCTC.

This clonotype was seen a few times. CDR3 coding DNA: TGTGCCAGCAGCTCCCTCAGGGACAGATCCTACAATGAGCAGTTCTTC. It translates to CASSSLRDRSYNEQFF. The chain employs TRBV28 and TRBJ2-1; TRBD1 matches 7 bases. Germline values: CDR1 MDHEN, CDR2 SYDVKM. This CDR3 has 16 amino acids. The junction had 9 bases not matched to a gene; V was cut back by 6 bases and J by 1 base.

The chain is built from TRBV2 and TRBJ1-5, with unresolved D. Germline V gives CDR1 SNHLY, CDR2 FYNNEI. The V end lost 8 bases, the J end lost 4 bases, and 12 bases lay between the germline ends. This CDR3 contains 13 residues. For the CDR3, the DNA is TGTGCCAGCGGGGTGGGGATTAATCAGCCCCAGCATTTT. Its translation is CASGVGINQPQHF.

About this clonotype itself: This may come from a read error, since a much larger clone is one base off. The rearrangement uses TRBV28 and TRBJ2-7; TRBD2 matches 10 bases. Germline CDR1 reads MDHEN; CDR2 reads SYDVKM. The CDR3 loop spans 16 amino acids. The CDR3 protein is CPGWTSGTGLGYEQYF. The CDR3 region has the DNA TGCCCCGGCTGGACTAGCGGCACGGGCTTGGGGTACGAGCAGTACTTC.

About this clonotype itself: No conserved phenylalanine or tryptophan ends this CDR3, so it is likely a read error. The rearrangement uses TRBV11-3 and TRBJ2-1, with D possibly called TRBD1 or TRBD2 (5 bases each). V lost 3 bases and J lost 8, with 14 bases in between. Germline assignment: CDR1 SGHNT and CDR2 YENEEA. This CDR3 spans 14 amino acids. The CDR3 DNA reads TGTGCCAGCAGCTTGGGGGAACCTTCGGATGAGCAGTTCTTA. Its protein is CASSLGEPSDEQFL.

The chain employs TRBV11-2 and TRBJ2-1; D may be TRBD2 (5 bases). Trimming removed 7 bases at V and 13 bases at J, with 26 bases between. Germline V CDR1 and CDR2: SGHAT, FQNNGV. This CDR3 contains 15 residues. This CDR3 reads CASILRPAESGEQFF. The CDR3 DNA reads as TGTGCCAGCATCCTTAGGCCAGCGGAGTCGGGTGAACAGTTCTTC.

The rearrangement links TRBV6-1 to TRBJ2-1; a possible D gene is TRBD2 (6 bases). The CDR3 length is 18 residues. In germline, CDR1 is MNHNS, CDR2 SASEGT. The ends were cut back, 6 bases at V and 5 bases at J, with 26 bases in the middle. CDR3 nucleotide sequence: TGTGCCAGCAGCCCCCATATCGATAGCGGCGGAACAGACAATGAGCAGTTCTTC. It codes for CASSPHIDSGGTDNEQFF.

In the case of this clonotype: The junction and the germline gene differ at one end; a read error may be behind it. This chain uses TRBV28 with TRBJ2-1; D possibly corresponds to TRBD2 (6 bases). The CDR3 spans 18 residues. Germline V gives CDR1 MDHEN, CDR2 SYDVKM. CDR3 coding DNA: TGTACCAGCAGCCCCCTGTCCCGTCCCGGGACTTTCTTGGGGCAGCAGTTCTTC. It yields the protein CTSSPLSRPGTFLGQQFF.

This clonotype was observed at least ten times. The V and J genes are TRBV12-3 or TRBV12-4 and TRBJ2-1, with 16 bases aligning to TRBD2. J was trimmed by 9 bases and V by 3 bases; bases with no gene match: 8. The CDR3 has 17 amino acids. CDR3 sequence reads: CASSFGTSGRAHGEQFF. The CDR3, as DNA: TGTGCCAGCAGTTTTGGGACTAGCGGGAGGGCCCACGGTGAGCAGTTCTTC.

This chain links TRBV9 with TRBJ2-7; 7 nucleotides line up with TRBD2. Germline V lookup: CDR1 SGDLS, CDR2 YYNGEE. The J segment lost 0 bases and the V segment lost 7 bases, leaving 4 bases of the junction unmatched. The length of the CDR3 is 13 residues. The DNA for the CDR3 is TGTGCCAGCGGACGGGACTACTCCTACGAGCAGTACTTC. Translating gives CASGRDYSYEQYF.

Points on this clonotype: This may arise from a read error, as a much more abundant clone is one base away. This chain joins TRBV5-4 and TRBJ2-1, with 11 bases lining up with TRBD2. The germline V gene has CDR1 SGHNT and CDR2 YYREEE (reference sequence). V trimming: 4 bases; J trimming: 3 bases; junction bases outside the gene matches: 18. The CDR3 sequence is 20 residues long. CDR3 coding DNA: TGTGCCAGCAGCCCCAGCCCCGGTAGCGGGAGGGCCCTTGACTACAATGAGCAGTTCTTC. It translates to CASSPSPGSGRALDYNEQFF.

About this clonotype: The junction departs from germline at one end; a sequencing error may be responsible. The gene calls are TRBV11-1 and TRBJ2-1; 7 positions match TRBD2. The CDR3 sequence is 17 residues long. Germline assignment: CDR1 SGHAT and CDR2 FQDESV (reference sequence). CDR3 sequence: CVSSLELATSSYNEQFF. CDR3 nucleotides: TGTGTCAGCAGCTTAGAACTAGCGACCTCCTCATACAATGAGCAGTTCTTC.

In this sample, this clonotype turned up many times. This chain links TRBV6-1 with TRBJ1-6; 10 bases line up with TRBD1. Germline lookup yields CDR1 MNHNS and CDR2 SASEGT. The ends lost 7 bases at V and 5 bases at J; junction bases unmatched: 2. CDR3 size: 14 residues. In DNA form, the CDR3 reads TGTGCCAGCACCGGGACAGGGGATAATTCACCCCTCCACTTT. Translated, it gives CASTGTGDNSPLHF.

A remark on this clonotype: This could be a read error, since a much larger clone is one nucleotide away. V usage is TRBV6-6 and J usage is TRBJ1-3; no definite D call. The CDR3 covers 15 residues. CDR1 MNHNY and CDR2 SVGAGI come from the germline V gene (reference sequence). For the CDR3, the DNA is TGTGCCAGCAGTTGCGGCGGCAGCTCTGGAAACACCATGTATTTT. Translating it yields CASSCGGSSGNTMYF.